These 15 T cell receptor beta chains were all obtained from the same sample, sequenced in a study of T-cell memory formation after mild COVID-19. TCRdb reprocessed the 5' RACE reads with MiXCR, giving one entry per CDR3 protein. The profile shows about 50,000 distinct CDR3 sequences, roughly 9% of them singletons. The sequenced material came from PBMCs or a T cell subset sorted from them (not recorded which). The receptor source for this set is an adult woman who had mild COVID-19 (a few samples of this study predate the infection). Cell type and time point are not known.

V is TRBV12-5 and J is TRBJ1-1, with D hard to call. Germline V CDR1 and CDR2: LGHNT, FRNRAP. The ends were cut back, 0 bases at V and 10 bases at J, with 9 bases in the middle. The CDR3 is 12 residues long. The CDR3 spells CASGLVSGRAFF. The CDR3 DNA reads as TGTGCTAGTGGTTTGGTATCAGGCCGAGCTTTCTTT.

The CDR3 region has the DNA TGTGCCAGCAGCAAGACCCACAAGGCTTTCTTT. It translates to CASSKTHKAFF. This chain links TRBV21-1 with TRBJ1-1. TRBV21-1 is listed as a pseudogene. The CDR3 has 11 amino acids.

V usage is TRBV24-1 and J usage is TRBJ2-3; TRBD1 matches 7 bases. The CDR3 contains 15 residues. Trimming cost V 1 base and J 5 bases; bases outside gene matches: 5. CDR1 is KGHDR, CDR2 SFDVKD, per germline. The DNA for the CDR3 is TGTGCCACCAGTGATTTCAGGGGGTATGGAGATACGCAGTATTTT. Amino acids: CATSDFRGYGDTQYF.

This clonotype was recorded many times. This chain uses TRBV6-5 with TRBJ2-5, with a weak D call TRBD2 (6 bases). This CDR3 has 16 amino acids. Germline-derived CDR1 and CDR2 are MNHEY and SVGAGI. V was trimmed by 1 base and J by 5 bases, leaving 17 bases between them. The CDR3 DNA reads TGTGCCAGCAGTTACTATGGGGGGACCCCGCGGGAGACCCAGTACTTC. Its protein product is CASSYYGGTPRETQYF.

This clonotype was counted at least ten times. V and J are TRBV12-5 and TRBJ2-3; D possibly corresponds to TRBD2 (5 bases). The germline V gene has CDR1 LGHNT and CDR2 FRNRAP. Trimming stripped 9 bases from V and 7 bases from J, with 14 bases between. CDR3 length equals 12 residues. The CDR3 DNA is TGTGCTAGCCTCCGGGATCTAAATACGCAGTATTTT. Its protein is CASLRDLNTQYF.

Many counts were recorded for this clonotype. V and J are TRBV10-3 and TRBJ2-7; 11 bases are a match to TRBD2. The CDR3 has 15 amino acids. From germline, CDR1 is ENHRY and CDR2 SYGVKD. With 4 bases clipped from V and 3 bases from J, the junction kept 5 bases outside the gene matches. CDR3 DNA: TGTGCCATCAGTGGTACTAGCGGGAGCAACTACGAGCAGTACTTC. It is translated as CAISGTSGSNYEQYF.

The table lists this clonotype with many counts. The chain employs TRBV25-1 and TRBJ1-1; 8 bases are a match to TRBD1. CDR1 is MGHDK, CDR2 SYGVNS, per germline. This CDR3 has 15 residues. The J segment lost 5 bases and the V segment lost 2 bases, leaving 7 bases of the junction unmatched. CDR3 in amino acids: CASSELRQGKTEAFF. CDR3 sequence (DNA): TGTGCCAGCAGTGAACTCCGACAGGGGAAGACTGAAGCTTTCTTT.

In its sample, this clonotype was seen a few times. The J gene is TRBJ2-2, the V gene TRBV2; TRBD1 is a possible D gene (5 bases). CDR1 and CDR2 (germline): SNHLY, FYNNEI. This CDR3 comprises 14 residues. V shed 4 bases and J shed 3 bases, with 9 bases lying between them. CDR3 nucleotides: TGTGCCAGCAGTGTGGGGCAGTACACCGGGGAGCTGTTTTTT. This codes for CASSVGQYTGELFF. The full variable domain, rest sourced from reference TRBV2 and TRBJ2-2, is EPEVTQTPSHQVTQMGQEVILRCVPISNHLYFYWYRQILGQKVEFLVSFYNNEISEKSEIFDDQFSVERPDGSNFTLKIRSTKLEDSAMYFCASSVGQYTGELFFGEGSRLTVL.

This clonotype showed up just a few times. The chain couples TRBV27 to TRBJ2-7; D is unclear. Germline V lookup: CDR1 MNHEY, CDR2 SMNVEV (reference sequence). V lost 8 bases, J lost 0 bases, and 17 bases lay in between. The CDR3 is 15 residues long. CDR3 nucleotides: TGTGCCAGCCGAAGAGCCTTGACATACTCCTACGAGCAGTACTTC. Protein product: CASRRALTYSYEQYF.

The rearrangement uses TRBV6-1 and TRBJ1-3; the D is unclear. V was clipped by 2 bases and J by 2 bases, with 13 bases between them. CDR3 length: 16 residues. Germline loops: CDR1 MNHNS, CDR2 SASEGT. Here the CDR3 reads CASSEFDNGAGNTIYF. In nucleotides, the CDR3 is TGTGCCAGCAGTGAATTTGACAATGGGGCTGGAAACACCATATATTTT.

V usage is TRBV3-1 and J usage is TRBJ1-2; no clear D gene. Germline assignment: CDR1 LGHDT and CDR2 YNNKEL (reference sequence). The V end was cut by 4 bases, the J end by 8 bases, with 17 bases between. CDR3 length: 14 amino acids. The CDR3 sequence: CASSREASKGGYTF. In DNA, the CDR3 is TGTGCCAGCAGCCGAGAGGCTTCTAAGGGCGGCTACACCTTC.

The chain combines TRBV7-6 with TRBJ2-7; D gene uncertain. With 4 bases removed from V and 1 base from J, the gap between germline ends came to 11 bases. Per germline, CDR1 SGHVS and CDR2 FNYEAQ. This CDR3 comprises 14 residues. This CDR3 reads CASSSQDGSYEQYF. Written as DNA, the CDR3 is TGTGCCAGCAGCTCCCAAGACGGGTCCTACGAGCAGTACTTC.

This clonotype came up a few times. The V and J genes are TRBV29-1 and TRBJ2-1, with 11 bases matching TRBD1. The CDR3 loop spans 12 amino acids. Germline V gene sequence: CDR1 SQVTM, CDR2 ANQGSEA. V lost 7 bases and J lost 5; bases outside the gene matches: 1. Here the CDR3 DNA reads TGCAGCGGGGGACAGGGGGACAATGAGCAGTTCTTC. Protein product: CSGGQGDNEQFF.

The CDR3 loop is CASSRPSGRGTNEQFF. The DNA for the CDR3 is TGTGCCAGCAGCCGGCCTAGCGGGAGAGGAACTAATGAGCAGTTCTTC. The rearrangement uses TRBV6-5 and TRBJ2-1, with 10 bases matching TRBD2. The CDR3 is made up of 16 amino acids. CDR1 is MNHEY and CDR2 is SVGAGI in the germline V gene. J gave up 7 bases and V 6 bases, and 12 bases lay outside the gene matches.

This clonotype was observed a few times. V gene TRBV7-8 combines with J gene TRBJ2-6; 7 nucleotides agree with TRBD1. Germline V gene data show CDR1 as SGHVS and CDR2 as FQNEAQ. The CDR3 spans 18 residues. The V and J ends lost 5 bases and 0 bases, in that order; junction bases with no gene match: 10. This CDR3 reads CASSEPGQRVSGANVLTF. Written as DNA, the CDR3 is TGTGCCAGCAGCGAACCGGGACAGAGAGTCTCTGGGGCCAACGTCCTGACTTTC.